This TCR beta chain is drawn from a study of response to subunit inactivated influenza vaccine. TCRdb re-called the RT-PCR reads with MiXCR, one entry per CDR3 protein. The data show about 700,000 distinct CDR3 sequences, over 11% seen once. Broader study findings: Authors suggested seasonal influenza vaccinations each recruit few new T cells.

This clonotype was found a few times. Its antigen is still unknown. The clonotype originates from a man aged 45-60 years who received an inactivated influenza vaccine. The sequences come from PBMCs from blood, collected approximately 15 days before vaccination.

The CDR3 bases are TGTGCCAGCAGCCAAGAGTCTAGCACAGATACGCAGTATTTT. Translated, it gives CASSQESSTDTQYF. V gene TRBV4-2 combines with J gene TRBJ2-3, with D hard to call. CDR1 is LGHNA and CDR2 is YNFKEQ in the germline V gene. The germline V and J ends were trimmed by 0 bases and 0 bases, with 4 bases remaining between them. The CDR3 totals 14 residues.